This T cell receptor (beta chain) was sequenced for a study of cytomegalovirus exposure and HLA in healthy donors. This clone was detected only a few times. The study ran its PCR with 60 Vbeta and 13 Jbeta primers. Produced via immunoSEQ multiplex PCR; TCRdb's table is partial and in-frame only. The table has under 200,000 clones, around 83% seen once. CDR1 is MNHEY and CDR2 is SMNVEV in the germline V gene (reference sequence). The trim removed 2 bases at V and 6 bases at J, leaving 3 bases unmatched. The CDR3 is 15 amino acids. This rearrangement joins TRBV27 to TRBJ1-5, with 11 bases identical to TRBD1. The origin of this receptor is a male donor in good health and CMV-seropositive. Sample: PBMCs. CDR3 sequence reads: CASSLRTGGPQPQHF. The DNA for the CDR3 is TGTGCCAGCAGTTTAAGGACAGGGGGCCCTCAGCCCCAGCATTTT.